The sequence of this TCR beta chain was determined in a study of blood T cell repertoires in COVID-19. Study as a whole: Both acute and convalescent COVID-19 samples were obtained from the United States, Italy and Spain. Sample material is recorded as cDNA or gDNA derived from T cells, B-cell-depleted T cells, or PBMCs.

Trimming cost V 0 bases and J 3 bases, with 6 bases left between them. Per germline, CDR1 LNHNV and CDR2 YYDKDF (reference sequence). The CDR3 sequence is 14 residues long. Original processing notes: Scientists estimated how many nucleated cells there were by amplifying reference gene primers. The assay was immunoSEQ multiplex PCR, and TCRdb's table has in-frame clones only and misses some. For V, J and clone size, that table is used; D and trimming come from the DNA. The table records about 68,000 clones, approximately 90% of them present only once. The chain is built from TRBV15 and TRBJ2-1; D not resolved. Material for sequencing was peripheral blood. The TCR originated in a man aged 25-40 years with acute or convalescent COVID-19. CDR3 DNA: TGTGCCACCAGCAGAGACAGGTTCTACAATGAGCAGTTCTTC. It codes for CATSRDRFYNEQFF.